This is a list of T cell receptor beta chains from one sample in a study of control samples from healthy donors and cancer patients. Assay: immunoSEQ multiplex PCR; the TCRdb copy retains only in-frame clones and omits some. This sample has 150,000 or so clones; 93% occur once, and the top ten carry about 5.8%. Sample: blood. These receptor sequences come from a man aged 18 to 30 in good health. CDR3s include the opening cysteine and the closing phenylalanine or tryptophan. The order of the fields is J gene, D gene, clone size, V gene, CDR3 DNA, CDR3 protein. D genes are given only for firm matches. Size is stated for part of the rows, as once, few or many counts, or as a class when the clone is expanded.

TRBJ2-7 TRBD1 NA TRBV15 TGTGCCACCAGCAGAGGACGGGACAGATTCTACGAGCAGTACTTC CATSRGRDRFYEQYF
TRBJ1-1 NA NA TRBV10-3 TGTGCCATCAGTGATAGGACAGCTAAAGACACTGAAGCTTTCTTT CAISDRTAKDTEAFF
TRBJ1-1 TRBD1 NA TRBV9 TGTGCCAGCAGCGCCAGACCAGGGGGCGCTGAGGGAGCTTTCTTT CASSARPGGAEGAFF
TRBJ1-6 NA NA TRBV28 TGTGCCAGCAGTTTATCCTCCGCGAGCCTATCTCGGCCGGGGAATTCACCCCTCCACTTT CASSLSSASLSRPGNSPLHF
TRBJ1-6 NA NA TRBV28 TGTGCCAGCAGTTGGGAGGGGCGTTCACCCCTCCACTTT CASSWEGRSPLHF
TRBJ1-5 NA NA TRBV27 TGTGCCAGCAGCCCGGGGCTGAGGGGCAATCAGCCCCAGCATTTT CASSPGLRGNQPQHF
TRBJ1-1 NA NA TRBV9 TGTGCCAGCAGCGCCTTACAGGATCCGAACACTGAAGCTTTCTTT CASSALQDPNTEAFF
TRBJ2-2 NA once TRBV6-4 TGTGCCAGCAGTGACTCTTCGGGACACACCTTGGCGAACACCGGGGAGCTGTTTTTT CASSDSSGHTLANTGELFF
TRBJ2-7 TRBD1 NA TRBV5-8 TGTGCCAGCAGCTACGACAGGGTTGGCGAGCAGTACTTC CASSYDRVGEQYF
TRBJ1-2 TRBD1 NA TRBV6-5 TGTGCCAGCTGTCTCGGGACAGGGAACTATGGCTACACCTTC CASCLGTGNYGYTF
TRBJ1-2 TRBD1 once TRBV28 TGTGCCAGCAGTTCCCTTTACCGGGACAGTAACTATGGCTACACCTTC CASSSLYRDSNYGYTF
TRBJ2-1 NA NA TRBV5-4 TGTGCCAGCAGTTCTCCGGGCCTGGCCTACAATGAGCAGTTCTTC CASSSPGLAYNEQFF
TRBJ1-2 NA NA TRBV28 TGTGCCAGCAGTTTATCGTCAGGCTACACCTTC CASSLSSGYTF
TRBJ1-4 NA once TRBV6-5 TGTGCCAGCAGTTACCGGCTGGGTGAAAAACTGTTTTTT CASSYRLGEKLFF
TRBJ2-7 NA NA TRBV3-1/TRBV3-2 TGTGCCAGCAGCCAAGGGTTCAGGGACTCCTCATACGAGCAGTACTTC CASSQGFRDSSYEQYF
TRBJ1-1 NA few TRBV6-6 TGTGCCAGCAGCCCCAGCGGGGGCCTCATGAACACTGAAGCTTTCTTT CASSPSGGLMNTEAFF
TRBJ2-5 NA NA TRBV7-8 TGTGCCAGCAGCTCGATCGAAGGGGGTAGGGAGACCCAGTACTTC CASSSIEGGRETQYF
TRBJ2-1 TRBD2 NA TRBV7-3 TGTGCCAGCAGCCCTCTAGGACTAGCGGGAGGGCCGCTTGAGCAGTTCTTC CASSPLGLAGGPLEQFF
TRBJ2-3 NA once TRBV4-3 TGCGCCAGCAGCCAATCAGGGTCAGTGGATACGCAGTATTTT CASSQSGSVDTQYF
TRBJ2-1 NA NA TRBV25-1 TGTGCCAGCAGTGGCCAGGGGTACAATGAGCAGTTCTTC CASSGQGYNEQFF
TRBJ2-7 TRBD2 NA TRBV5-1 TGCGCCAGCAGCTTGGGGGCTAGCGGGAGGGCCTACGAGCAGTACTTC CASSLGASGRAYEQYF
TRBJ1-1 NA NA TRBV28 TGTGCCAGCAGTTTATCGGGGATGAACACTGAAGCTTTCTTT CASSLSGMNTEAFF
TRBJ2-1 NA NA TRBV6-5 TGTGCCAGCAGTTCCCCGAGGAAGCCGGCCAATGAGCAGTTCTTC CASSSPRKPANEQFF
TRBJ2-1 TRBD2 NA TRBV7-3 TGTGCCAGCAGCTTAACGTTCGCTAGCGGGAGGTTTCGGAGTACCGATGAGCAGTTCTTC CASSLTFASGRFRSTDEQFF
TRBJ2-7 TRBD2 NA TRBV6-4 TGTGCCAGCAGGGACAATATAGCGGGGGGCCCTTCCTACGAGCAGTACTTC CASRDNIAGGPSYEQYF
TRBJ2-4 TRBD2 NA TRBV4-3 TGCGCCAGCAGCCAAGAGGCTAGCGGGAGGGCCTGGTCCAAAAACATTCAGTACTTC CASSQEASGRAWSKNIQYF
TRBJ2-7 NA once TRBV4-1 TGCGCCAGCAGCCAAGATGAGTCTCGGTTCTCCTACGAGCAGTACTTC CASSQDESRFSYEQYF
TRBJ2-1 TRBD2 NA TRBV4-1 TGCGCCAGCAGTCGCGGCGCGGGAGGGGATGAGCAGTTCTTC CASSRGAGGDEQFF
TRBJ2-1 NA NA TRBV5-5 TGTGCCAGCAGCTTTTTTTCCAAGGGGGGGCCTTTTTTAACCGACAATGAGCAGTTCTTC CASSFFSKGGPFLTDNEQFF
TRBJ2-7 NA once TRBV9 TGTGCCAGCAGCGTAGGTTCGAGCTCCTACGAGCAGTACTTC CASSVGSSSYEQYF
TRBJ2-1 NA NA TRBV19 TGTGCCAGCGGCCATTACGAGCAGTTCTTC CASGHYEQFF
TRBJ1-2 NA NA TRBV27 TGTGCCAGCAGAAACAGCAGGGTCTACGGCTACACCTTC CASRNSRVYGYTF
TRBJ1-2 NA NA TRBV9 TGTGCCAGCAGCGTAGGTCGTAGCGCAGGAGGCTACACCTTC CASSVGRSAGGYTF
TRBJ2-3 NA once TRBV30 TGTGCCTGGAGTGACGGAATAACGGAGGGACAGCAGTATTTT CAWSDGITEGQQYF
TRBJ2-7 TRBD2 NA TRBV6-6 TGTGCCAGCAGTGCTAGCGGGAAAACCCACGAGCAGTACTTC CASSASGKTHEQYF
TRBJ2-1 TRBD1 NA TRBV2 TGTGCCAGCAGTGACCCCGGGACAGGCTTGAGCTCCTACAATGAGCAGTTCTTC CASSDPGTGLSSYNEQFF
TRBJ1-4 NA NA TRBV6-1 TGTGCCAGCAGTCCTGGGGATAAACTGTTTTTT CASSPGDKLFF
TRBJ2-1 TRBD2 NA TRBV24-1 TGTGCCACCAGTGACCGCGGGGGGGCCTATGAGCAGTTCTTC CATSDRGGAYEQFF
TRBJ2-5 NA NA TRBV5-6 TGTGCCAGCAGCCCAGTCGCCCGCCGAGAGACCCAGTACTTC CASSPVARRETQYF
TRBJ2-5 TRBD2 NA TRBV7-3 TGTGCCAGCAGCCCACAGCGGCGGGGGGAGACCCAGTACTTC CASSPQRRGETQYF
TRBJ2-3 TRBD2 NA TRBV27 TGTGCCAGCAGTTTAAGCGGGACGGATACGCAGTATTTT CASSLSGTDTQYF
TRBJ1-2 NA NA TRBV13 TGTGCCGGCAGCTTAGGGAGGCTGTCCTATGGCTACACCTTC CAGSLGRLSYGYTF
TRBJ2-7 NA NA TRBV25-1 TGTGCCAGCAGTACGGGGATTTTCGACGAGCAGTACTTC CASSTGIFDEQYF
TRBJ2-1 TRBD2 once TRBV9 TGTGCCAGCAGCGTAGAATTTCGGGGCGGGAGAGGTTCTAATGAGCAGTTCTTC CASSVEFRGGRGSNEQFF
TRBJ2-3 TRBD2 NA TRBV3-1/TRBV3-2 TGTGCCAGCAGCCTGAACCTAGCGGGGCTATACACAGATACGCAGTATTTT CASSLNLAGLYTDTQYF
TRBJ2-3 NA NA TRBV10-2 TGCGCCAGCAGTGGGGTTATTCATTATACAGATACGCAGTATTTT CASSGVIHYTDTQYF
TRBJ1-5 NA NA TRBV29-1 TGCAGCGTTGCGGAGGGGGGGCCCATCAATCAGCCCCAGCATTTT CSVAEGGPINQPQHF
TRBJ1-5 TRBD1 NA TRBV2 TGTGCCAGCACTAGAAACAGGGGAGGTCAGCCCCAGCATTTT CASTRNRGGQPQHF
TRBJ2-7 TRBD1 NA TRBV28 TGTGCCAGCAGTTTCCCTTCGGGGACAGGATCCTACGAGCAGTACTTC CASSFPSGTGSYEQYF